These 28 T cell receptor beta chains share one sample of origin, sequenced in a study of shared clonotypes between healthy human individuals. Naive CD8 isolation took CD45RO-negative cells positively selected for CCR7 and excluded terminally differentiated effector memory CD45RA+ cells. Using immunoSEQ multiplex PCR, the repertoire was profiled, and TCRdb retains in-frame clones only, with some absent. The table includes approximately 1.9 million clones, about 93% detected once. Specimen: naive CD8+ T cells from PBMCs. The receptor set was obtained from a man younger than 30 in good health. Some clones in this sample may be carry-over from other donors' samples.

The rearrangement joins TRBV5-5 to TRBJ2-7, with D maybe TRBD1 (7 bases). V was shortened by 4 bases and J by 4 bases, with 18 bases between the two germline ends. Germline V lookup: CDR1 SGHKS, CDR2 YYEKEE (reference sequence). The CDR3 is made up of 15 amino acids. Written as DNA, the CDR3 is TGTGCCAGCAGCCCCACTGGGGGGACAGATTACGAGCAGTACTTC. Its protein product is CASSPTGGTDYEQYF.

This chain links TRBV29-1 with TRBJ2-5; perhaps TRBD1 as D (6 bases). CDR3 size: 11 residues. Germline V CDR1 and CDR2: SQVTM, ANQGSEA. V lost 5 bases and J 13 bases, leaving 17 bases between the germline ends. DNA of the CDR3: TGCAGCGTTCGGCAGGCAGGGGTGGGGTACTTC. Encoded protein: CSVRQAGVGYF.

This chain uses TRBV7-9 with TRBJ2-1; TRBD1 might be the D (5 bases). V lost 1 base and J lost 5, with 15 bases in between. The germline gives CDR1 SEHNR, CDR2 FQNEAQ (reference sequence). This CDR3 comprises 16 residues. The CDR3 nucleotides read TGTGCCAGCAGCTTAGGGGGCGGCCCAAAAGACAATGAGCAGTTCTTC. Encoded protein: CASSLGGGPKDNEQFF.

The chain has TRBV11-2 and TRBJ2-1; 11 bases align to TRBD2. This CDR3 is 15 amino acids long. The J segment lost 4 bases and the V segment lost 5 bases, leaving 4 bases of the junction unmatched. Germline values: CDR1 SGHAT, CDR2 FQNNGV. CDR3: CASSTGLAEYNEQFF. CDR3 in DNA: TGTGCCAGCAGCACGGGACTAGCGGAATACAATGAGCAGTTCTTC.

The CDR3 sequence: CAAPRGRNTEAFF. The CDR3 bases are TGTGCCGCACCAAGGGGGCGGAACACTGAAGCTTTCTTT. The rearrangement links TRBV7-9 to TRBJ1-1; 7 positions match TRBD1. The CDR3 is 13 residues long. Germline values: CDR1 SEHNR, CDR2 FQNEAQ (reference sequence). V lost 11 bases to trimming and J lost 1 base; unmatched junction nucleotides: 7.

DNA of the CDR3: TGTGCCAGCAGCGTAGCTCTATTGGGTTATGGCTACACCTTC. Its protein is CASSVALLGYGYTF. The gene calls are TRBV9 and TRBJ1-2; D is undetermined. The CDR3 runs 14 residues. Deletions cut 0 bases from V and 5 bases from J, with 11 bases between. CDR1 SGDLS and CDR2 YYNGEE come from the germline V gene.

The rearrangement joins TRBV27 to TRBJ2-1; possibly TRBD1 or TRBD2 for D (5 bases each). Trimming removed 4 bases from V and 8 bases from J, with 12 bases in between. Germline lookup yields CDR1 MNHEY and CDR2 SMNVEV (reference sequence). This CDR3 spans 13 amino acids. Here the CDR3 reads CASSSTGAYEQFF. CDR3 bases: TGTGCCAGCAGTTCAACCGGGGCTTATGAGCAGTTCTTC.

This clone has a single count. The chain has TRBV2 and TRBJ2-7, with 8 bases matching TRBD2. Looked up from germline, CDR1 is SNHLY and CDR2 is FYNNEI. This CDR3 has 17 residues. With 2 bases clipped from V and 0 bases from J, the junction kept 9 bases outside the gene matches. CDR3 amino acids: CASSERASGQNSYEQYF. The CDR3 bases are TGTGCCAGCAGTGAAAGGGCTAGCGGGCAGAACTCCTACGAGCAGTACTTC. The entire variable domain, with the rest obtained from reference TRBV2 and TRBJ2-7, is as follows: EPEVTQTPSHQVTQMGQEVILRCVPISNHLYFYWYRQILGQKVEFLVSFYNNEISEKSEIFDDQFSVERPDGSNFTLKIRSTKLEDSAMYFCASSERASGQNSYEQYFGPGTRLTVT.

This sequence joins TRBV27 and TRBJ2-5; D tentatively fits TRBD1 or TRBD2 (5 bases each). The V gene's germline CDR1 is MNHEY and CDR2 SMNVEV (reference sequence). This CDR3 spans 14 amino acids. V lost 3 bases and J lost 5, with 13 bases in between. CDR3 amino acids: CASSFDGTAETQYF. The CDR3 DNA reads as TGTGCCAGCAGTTTCGACGGGACGGCGGAGACCCAGTACTTC.

The chain couples TRBV10-3 to TRBJ1-1; D remains unclear. The germline CDR1 and CDR2 sequences are ENHRY and SYGVKD. This CDR3 is built from 14 residues. V lost 3 bases and J 0 bases, leaving 8 bases between the germline ends. The CDR3 sequence: CAISERRVNTEAFF. In DNA, the CDR3 is TGTGCCATCAGTGAAAGGAGGGTGAACACTGAAGCTTTCTTT.

This clone showed up just once. Other DNA sequences in the same sample also yield this CDR3. V and J are TRBV4-1 and TRBJ1-5; the D is unclear. Trimming took off 1 base at V and 3 bases at J, with 4 bases between the two ends. CDR1 MGHRA and CDR2 YSYEKL come from the germline V gene. The CDR3 length is 13 residues. The CDR3 bases are TGCGCCAGCAGCCAAGGCCTCAATCAGCCCCAGCATTTT. Translated: CASSQGLNQPQHF.

The V call is TRBV5-6, the J call TRBJ1-5, with D tentatively TRBD1 (5 bases). V gave up 4 bases and J gave up 1 base, with 12 bases separating them. The CDR3 has 15 residues. CDR1 is SGHDT and CDR2 is YYEEEE in the germline V gene. CDR3 nucleotides: TGTGCCAGCAGCGGGGCTTTGGAGAGCAATCAGCCCCAGCATTTT. Translated, it gives CASSGALESNQPQHF. Together with reference TRBV5-6 and TRBJ1-5, the CDR3 gives the full variable domain: DAGVTQSPTHLIKTRGQQVTLRCSPKSGHDTVSWYQQALGQGPQFIFQYYEEEERQRGNFPDRFSGHQFPNYSSELNVNALLLGDSALYLCASSGALESNQPQHFGDGTRLSIL.

V gene TRBV28 combines with J gene TRBJ1-2; no clear D gene. The germline gives CDR1 MDHEN, CDR2 SYDVKM. The V end lost 5 bases, the J end lost 1 base, and 14 bases lay between the germline ends. The CDR3 loop spans 15 amino acids. This CDR3 is CASSATWEFNYGYTF. The CDR3 region has the DNA TGTGCCAGCAGTGCCACTTGGGAATTTAACTATGGCTACACCTTC.

The chain recombines TRBV9 with TRBJ2-3; 11 bases map to TRBD2. Germline CDR1 reads SGDLS; CDR2 reads YYNGEE. The CDR3 is 15 residues long. The ends lost 6 bases at V and 4 bases at J; junction bases unmatched: 7. CDR3 sequence: CASTYSGRAADTQYF. The CDR3 bases are TGTGCCAGCACGTATAGCGGGAGGGCTGCAGATACGCAGTATTTT.

This sequence joins TRBV5-1 and TRBJ1-1; TRBD1 matches at 8 bases. The junction had 9 bases not matched to a gene; V was cut back by 2 bases and J by 6 bases. The CDR3 covers 15 residues. CDR1 is SGHRS and CDR2 is YFSETQ in the germline V gene. This CDR3 is CASSFAGGEFAEAFF. Written as DNA, the CDR3 is TGCGCCAGCAGCTTCGCAGGGGGCGAGTTCGCTGAAGCTTTCTTT.

V is TRBV28 and J is TRBJ2-7; tentative D call: TRBD1 (6 bases). Trimming took off 5 bases at V and 4 bases at J, with 21 bases between the two ends. Germline lookup yields CDR1 MDHEN and CDR2 SYDVKM. CDR3 length: 16 amino acids. CDR3 amino acids: CASSPLYRDTSYEQYF. The CDR3, as DNA: TGTGCCAGCAGTCCCCTCTATCGGGACACAAGTTACGAGCAGTACTTC.

The gene calls are TRBV18 and TRBJ2-1; 8 positions agree with TRBD1. Trimming at V came to 4 bases and at J to 1 base, leaving 3 bases not matched to a gene. The CDR3 runs to 15 residues. Germline CDR1 reads KGHSH; CDR2 reads LQKENI. CDR3: CASSLRQGSYNEQFF. The CDR3 DNA reads TGTGCCAGCTCACTTAGACAGGGGTCCTACAATGAGCAGTTCTTC.

The rearrangement joins TRBV7-3 to TRBJ2-5; possibly TRBD2 for D (6 bases). Germline CDR1 and CDR2: SGHTA and FQGTGA. V lost 2 bases to trimming and J lost 4 bases, with 14 bases between them. This CDR3 comprises 15 residues. CDR3 nucleotide sequence: TGTGCCAGCAGCTTATATTTCCAGGAGGGAGAGACCCAGTACTTC. Translated: CASSLYFQEGETQYF.

The chain carries TRBV27 and TRBJ2-7; TRBD1 matches 9 bases. This CDR3 is 14 amino acids long. Germline lookup yields CDR1 MNHEY and CDR2 SMNVEV (reference sequence). V lost 8 bases and J lost 5; bases outside the gene matches: 10. The CDR3 DNA reads as TGTGCCAGCGGGCCGGGACAGGGTAAAGACGAGCAGTACTTC. This codes for CASGPGQGKDEQYF.

The gene calls are TRBV27 and TRBJ2-3; the D gene is possibly TRBD1 (6 bases). Germline values: CDR1 MNHEY, CDR2 SMNVEV (reference sequence). This CDR3 has 15 residues. Between the trimmed V and J ends, which lost 2 bases and 6 bases, there was a span of 15 bases. The CDR3: CASSLLDSPQDTQYF. CDR3 sequence (DNA): TGTGCCAGCAGTTTACTGGACAGCCCCCAGGATACGCAGTATTTT.

The gene calls are TRBV15 and TRBJ1-5, with TRBD1 matching over 7 bases. Unmatched junction bases numbered 11, after V lost 7 bases and J lost 2 bases. The germline V gene encodes CDR1 LNHNV and CDR2 YYDKDF (reference sequence). The CDR3 has 16 amino acids. The CDR3 region has the DNA TGTGCCACCACAACCCCGGCAGGGGGGGGCAATCAGCCCCAGCATTTT. Protein: CATTTPAGGGNQPQHF.

The genes are TRBV19 and TRBJ1-3; no clear D gene. The V and J ends lost 1 base and 5 bases respectively, with 18 bases between them. The CDR3 loop spans 17 amino acids. Germline CDR1 and CDR2: LNHDA and SQIVND (reference sequence). The CDR3, as DNA: TGTGCCAGTAGTATAGGCGACGTGGTAGGCGTCAGAAACACCATATATTTT. It is translated as CASSIGDVVGVRNTIYF.

This clone was seen just once. The chain links TRBV29-1 to TRBJ2-5; 7 nucleotides match TRBD1. The length of the CDR3 is 15 residues. V was clipped by 1 base and J by 5 bases; unmatched bases: 10. Germline V lookup: CDR1 SQVTM, CDR2 ANQGSEA. The CDR3 protein is CSVEGATGEWETQYF. The CDR3 nucleotides read TGCAGCGTTGAAGGGGCAACAGGGGAGTGGGAGACCCAGTACTTC.

The chain combines TRBV15 with TRBJ2-7; 10 nucleotides align to TRBD1. The germline V gene has CDR1 LNHNV and CDR2 YYDKDF (reference sequence). The ends lost 3 bases at V and 5 bases at J; junction bases unmatched: 10. The CDR3 length is 16 residues. In nucleotides, the CDR3 is TGTGCCACCAGCAGTCGACCGGGACAGGGGTTCCACGAGCAGTACTTC. Its protein is CATSSRPGQGFHEQYF.

The chain employs TRBV5-1 and TRBJ2-7; D possibly uses TRBD1 or TRBD2 (5 bases each). V gave up 2 bases and J gave up 3 bases, with 18 bases separating them. Germline V lookup: CDR1 SGHRS, CDR2 YFSETQ. This CDR3 contains 16 residues. The CDR3: CASSFIPTGRDYEQYF. DNA for the CDR3: TGCGCCAGCAGCTTCATCCCCACGGGACGCGACTACGAGCAGTACTTC.

J is TRBJ2-7 and V is TRBV27; TRBD2 is a possible D gene (5 bases). The CDR3 is 14 amino acids. Germline V CDR1 and CDR2: MNHEY, SMNVEV (reference sequence). The ends were cut back, 8 bases at V and 0 bases at J, with 14 bases in the middle. CDR3 sequence reads: CASGGLPSSYEQYF. The CDR3 DNA sequence: TGTGCCAGCGGAGGACTTCCGAGCTCCTACGAGCAGTACTTC.

This chain uses TRBV28 with TRBJ1-2, with D possibly being TRBD1 (6 bases). This CDR3 region has 14 residues. V lost 7 bases to trimming and J lost 0 bases, with 12 bases between them. Germline values: CDR1 MDHEN, CDR2 SYDVKM. CDR3 sequence: CASIGGSSNYGYTF. The CDR3 DNA sequence: TGTGCCAGCATAGGGGGATCTTCTAACTATGGCTACACCTTC.

On this clone itself: Other DNA sequences in this specimen translate into the identical CDR3. The CDR3 loop is CASSSGNYNEQFF. DNA for the CDR3: TGTGCCAGCAGTAGCGGAAACTACAATGAGCAGTTCTTC. The J gene is TRBJ2-1, the V gene TRBV28, with a tentative D call TRBD2 (5 bases). The ends were cut back, 5 bases at V and 3 bases at J, with 8 bases in the middle. The CDR3 spans 13 residues. Germline V lookup: CDR1 MDHEN, CDR2 SYDVKM.